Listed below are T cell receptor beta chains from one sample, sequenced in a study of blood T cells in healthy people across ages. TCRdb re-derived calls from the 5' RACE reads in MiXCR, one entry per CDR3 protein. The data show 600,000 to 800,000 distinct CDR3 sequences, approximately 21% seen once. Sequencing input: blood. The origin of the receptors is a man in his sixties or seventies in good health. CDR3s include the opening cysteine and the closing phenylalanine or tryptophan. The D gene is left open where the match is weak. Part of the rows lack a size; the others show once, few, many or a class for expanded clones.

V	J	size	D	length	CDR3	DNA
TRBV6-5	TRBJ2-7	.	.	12	CASTSTAGEQYF	TGTGCCAGCACAAGCACCGCCGGCGAGCAGTACTTC
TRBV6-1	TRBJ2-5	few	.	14	CASSAATNQETQYF	TGTGCCAGCAGTGCCGCGACAAACCAAGAGACCCAGTACTTC
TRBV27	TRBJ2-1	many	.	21	CASRAHWLESFSDSFSNEQFF	TGTGCCAGCAGAGCCCATTGGTTGGAGAGCTTTTCCGACAGCTTTAGCAATGAGCAGTTCTTC
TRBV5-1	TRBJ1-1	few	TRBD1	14	CASSTGQPNTEAFF	TGCGCCAGCAGCACGGGACAGCCTAACACTGAAGCTTTCTTT
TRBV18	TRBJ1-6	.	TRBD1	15	CASSLHRTGDSPLHF	TGTGCCAGCTCACTACATAGGACAGGGGATTCACCCCTCCACTTT
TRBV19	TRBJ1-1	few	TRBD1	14	CASSNRQGNTEAFF	TGTGCCAGTAGTAATCGACAGGGGAACACTGAAGCTTTCTTT
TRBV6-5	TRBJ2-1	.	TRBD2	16	CASSSLAGGQHNEQFF	TGTGCCAGCAGTTCGTTAGCGGGAGGGCAGCACAATGAGCAGTTCTTC
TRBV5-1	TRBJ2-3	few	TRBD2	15	CASSSWTSGPDTQYF	TGCGCCAGCAGCTCGTGGACTAGCGGCCCGGATACGCAGTATTTT
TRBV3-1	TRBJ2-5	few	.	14	CASSSRDRQETQYF	TGTGCCAGCAGCTCCCGGGATCGCCAAGAGACCCAGTACTTC
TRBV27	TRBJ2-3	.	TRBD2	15	CATRRRESGTDTQYF	TGTGCCACGCGGCGGCGGGAGAGTGGCACAGATACGCAGTATTTT
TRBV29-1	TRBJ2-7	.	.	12	CSVDVQGYEHYF	TGCAGCGTTGATGTACAGGGCTACGAGCATTACTTC
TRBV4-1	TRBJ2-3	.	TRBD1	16	CASSQDDRGPTDTQYF	TGCGCCAGCAGCCAAGATGACAGGGGCCCCACAGATACGCAGTATTTT
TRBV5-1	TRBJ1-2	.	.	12	CASSASTDGYTF	TGCGCCAGCAGCGCGTCTACAGATGGCTACACCTTC
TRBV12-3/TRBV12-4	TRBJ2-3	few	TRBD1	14	CASSLSGGPSTQYF	TGTGCCAGCAGTTTGTCAGGGGGCCCCAGCACGCAGTATTTT
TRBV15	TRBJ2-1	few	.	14	CATSRDQVPNEQFF	TGTGCCACCAGCAGAGATCAGGTCCCCAATGAGCAGTTCTTC
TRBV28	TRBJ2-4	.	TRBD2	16	CASSLLTSGGKNIQYF	TGTGCCAGCAGTTTACTAACTAGCGGGGGCAAAAACATTCAGTACTTC
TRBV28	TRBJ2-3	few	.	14	CAITTGTGRDTQYF	TGTGCCATCACAACCGGGACGGGGAGAGATACGCAGTATTTT
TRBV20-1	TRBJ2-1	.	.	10	CSPTDNEQFF	TGCAGTCCAACTGACAATGAGCAGTTCTTC
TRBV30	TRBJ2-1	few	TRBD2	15	CAWSPAALAGIEQFF	TGTGCCTGGTCACCCGCAGCCTTAGCGGGAATTGAGCAGTTCTTC
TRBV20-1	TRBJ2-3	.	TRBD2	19	CSARIGQSTSVVARDTQYF	TGCAGTGCTAGGATTGGACAGTCGACTAGCGTAGTGGCGCGCGATACGCAGTATTTT
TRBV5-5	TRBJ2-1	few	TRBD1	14	CASSLEWTGREQFF	TGTGCCAGCAGCTTGGAATGGACAGGGAGGGAGCAGTTCTTC
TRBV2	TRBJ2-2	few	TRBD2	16	CASNLRLAEVTGELFF	TGTGCCAGCAACCTACGACTAGCGGAAGTCACCGGGGAGCTGTTTTTT
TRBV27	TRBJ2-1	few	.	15	CASSSPSSSYNEQFF	TGTGCCAGCAGTTCGCCTAGCAGCTCCTACAATGAGCAGTTCTTC
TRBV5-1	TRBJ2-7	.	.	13	CASSPLTVEVQYF	TGCGCCAGCAGCCCACTGACGGTGGAGGTGCAGTACTTC
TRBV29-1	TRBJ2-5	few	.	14	CSVVASRGGETQYF	TGCAGCGTTGTTGCGAGTCGAGGGGGAGAGACCCAGTACTTC
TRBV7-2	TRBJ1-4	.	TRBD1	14	CASSKTGSHEKLFF	TGTGCCAGCAGCAAGACAGGGAGTCATGAAAAACTGTTTTTT
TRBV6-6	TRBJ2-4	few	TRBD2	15	CASSAGLAGANIQYF	TGTGCCAGCAGTGCCGGACTAGCGGGAGCGAACATTCAGTACTTC
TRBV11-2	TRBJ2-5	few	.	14	CASTSLGARETQYF	TGTGCCAGCACCTCCCTTGGAGCGCGAGAGACCCAGTACTTC
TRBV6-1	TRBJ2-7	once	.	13	CASSVTGLYEQYF	TGTGCCAGCAGTGTTACAGGGTTATACGAGCAGTACTTC
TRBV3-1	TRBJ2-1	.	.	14	CASTEGDLYNEQFF	TGTGCCAGCACGGAAGGGGACCTCTACAATGAGCAGTTCTTC
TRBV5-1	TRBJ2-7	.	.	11	CASSSEYEQYF	TGCGCCAGCAGTAGTGAGTACGAGCAGTACTTC
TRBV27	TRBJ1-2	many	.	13	CASSFSDSYGYTF	TGTGCCAGCAGTTTCTCGGACAGCTATGGCTACACCTTC
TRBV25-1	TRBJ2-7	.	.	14	CASSVGATGSEQYF	TGTGCCAGCAGTGTAGGGGCTACAGGCAGCGAGCAGTACTTC
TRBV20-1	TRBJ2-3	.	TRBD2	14	CSAMTSAGTDTQYF	TGCAGTGCTATGACTAGCGCTGGAACAGATACGCAGTATTTT
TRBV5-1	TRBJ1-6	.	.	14	CASSLETTYSPLHF	TGCGCCAGCAGCTTGGAAACAACCTATTCACCCCTCCACTTT
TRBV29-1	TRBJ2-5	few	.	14	CSVGGGRSQETQYF	TGCAGCGTTGGGGGGGGCCGATCGCAAGAGACCCAGTACTTC
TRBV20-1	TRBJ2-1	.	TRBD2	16	CSANMDSGAVYNEQFF	TGCAGCGCTAACATGGATAGCGGGGCAGTTTACAATGAGCAGTTCTTC